This T cell receptor (beta chain) was found in a study of cytomegalovirus exposure and HLA in healthy donors. Study-wide background: Membership in the Caucasian-associated ancestry cluster was found for around 81% of nearly 400 genotyped donors. Findings and limits, study-wide: There were about 160 TCR beta chains listed as cytomegalovirus-associated. Earlier analysis found most TCR beta V segments productive about 90% or about 30% of the time.

With regard to this clone: The antigen remains undetermined.

PCR used 60 Vbeta primers and 13 Jbeta primers. TCRdb's table, derived via immunoSEQ multiplex PCR, lists solely in-frame clones and lacks some. This sample yields 85,000 to 90,000 clones, of which about 76% are seen a single time; over 9.5% belongs to the top ten. This CDR3 has 13 amino acids. The V gene's germline CDR1 is MNHEY and CDR2 SMNVEV (reference sequence). With 5 bases clipped from V and 5 bases from J, the junction kept 3 bases outside the gene matches. The chain couples TRBV27 to TRBJ2-7, with 10 positions matching TRBD1. The sequencing sample was made of PBMCs. The receptor was isolated from a man aged 30 to 39 in good health and CMV-seropositive. CDR3 nucleotides: TGTGCCAGCAGTCTAGGACAGGGGGACGAGCAGTACTTC. Translation gives CASSLGQGDEQYF.